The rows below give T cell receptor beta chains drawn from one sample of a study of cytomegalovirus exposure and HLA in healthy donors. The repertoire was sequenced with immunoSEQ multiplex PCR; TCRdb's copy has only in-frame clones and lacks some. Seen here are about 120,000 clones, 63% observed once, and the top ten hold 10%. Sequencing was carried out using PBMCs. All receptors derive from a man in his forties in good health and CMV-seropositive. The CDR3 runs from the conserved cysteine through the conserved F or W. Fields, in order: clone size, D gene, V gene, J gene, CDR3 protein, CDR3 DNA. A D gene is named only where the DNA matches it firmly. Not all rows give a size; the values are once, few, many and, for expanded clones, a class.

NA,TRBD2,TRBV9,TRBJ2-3,CASSVASGRPDTQYF,TGTGCCAGCAGCGTAGCTAGCGGGAGGCCAGATACGCAGTATTTT
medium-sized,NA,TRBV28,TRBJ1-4,CASRAGPATNEKLFF,TGTGCCAGCAGGGCTGGCCCTGCAACTAATGAAAAACTGTTTTTT
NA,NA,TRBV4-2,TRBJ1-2,CASSPRRGPDYGYTF,TGTGCCAGCAGCCCCAGGCGGGGTCCGGACTATGGCTACACCTTC
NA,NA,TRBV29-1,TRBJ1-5,CSVGGGIGSNQPQHF,TGCAGCGTTGGAGGAGGGATTGGGAGCAATCAGCCCCAGCATTTT
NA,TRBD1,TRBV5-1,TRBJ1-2,CASSPGQANYGYTF,TGCGCCAGCAGTCCGGGACAGGCTAACTATGGCTACACCTTC
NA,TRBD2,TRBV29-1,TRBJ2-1,CSVEDWGPSGRVNEQFF,TGCAGCGTTGAAGATTGGGGGCCTAGCGGGAGGGTAAATGAGCAGTTCTTC
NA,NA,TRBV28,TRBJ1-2,CASSSGADYGYTF,TGTGCCAGCAGTTCAGGGGCGGACTATGGCTACACCTTC
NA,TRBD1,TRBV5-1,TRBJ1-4,CASSEGQGSEKLFF,TGCGCCAGCAGCGAGGGACAGGGTAGTGAAAAACTGTTTTTT
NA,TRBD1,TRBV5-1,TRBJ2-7,CASSSGTDYYEQYF,TGCGCCAGCAGCTCAGGGACAGATTATTACGAGCAGTACTTC
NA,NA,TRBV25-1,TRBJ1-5,CASSERLGQGNQPQHF,TGTGCCAGCAGTGAACGATTAGGCCAGGGCAATCAGCCCCAGCATTTT
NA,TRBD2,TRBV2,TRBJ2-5,CASSEGLAGGRETQYF,TGTGCCAGCAGCGAAGGACTAGCGGGAGGGAGAGAGACCCAGTACTTC
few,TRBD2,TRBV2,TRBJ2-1,CASYGAGVGQRWVF,TGTGCCAGCTATGGAGCGGGAGTGGGCCAGAGGTGGGTCTTC
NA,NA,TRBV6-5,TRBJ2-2,CASSSPGYGELFF,TGTGCCAGCAGTTCCCCAGGGTACGGGGAGCTGTTTTTT
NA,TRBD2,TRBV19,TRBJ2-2,CASSIGMGGATGELFF,TGTGCCAGTAGTATTGGGATGGGAGGGGCGACCGGGGAGCTGTTTTTT
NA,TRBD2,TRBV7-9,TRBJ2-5,CASSLLLAGGQETQYF,TGTGCCAGCAGCTTATTACTAGCGGGGGGGCAAGAGACCCAGTACTTC
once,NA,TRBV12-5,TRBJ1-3,CASGLIGLSNTIYF,TGTGCTAGTGGTTTGATTGGCTTATCAAACACCATATATTTT
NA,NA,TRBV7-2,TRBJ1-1,CASSSHPSLLRSEAFF,TGTGCCAGCAGCTCCCATCCCTCACTGCTACGGAGTGAAGCTTTCTTT
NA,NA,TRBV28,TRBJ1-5,CASSFFGESNQPQHF,TGTGCCAGCAGTTTTTTTGGGGAGAGCAATCAGCCCCAGCATTTT
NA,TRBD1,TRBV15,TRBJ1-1,CATSRDTGATNTEAFF,TGTGCCACCAGCAGAGATACAGGGGCGACAAACACTGAAGCTTTCTTT
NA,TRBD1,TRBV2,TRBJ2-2,CACDRDANTGELFF,TGTGCCTGTGACAGGGACGCGAACACCGGGGAGCTGTTTTTT
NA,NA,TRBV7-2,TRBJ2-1,CASSFPSGKISYNEQFF,TGTGCCAGCAGCTTTCCCAGCGGAAAAATCTCCTACAATGAGCAGTTCTTC
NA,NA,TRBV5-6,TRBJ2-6,CASSLNTGSGANVLTF,TGTGCCAGCAGCTTGAATACAGGATCTGGGGCCAACGTCCTGACTTTC
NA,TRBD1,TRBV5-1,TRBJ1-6,CASSLDPDRASYNSPLHF,TGCGCCAGCAGCTTGGACCCGGACAGGGCGTCCTATAATTCACCCCTCCACTTT
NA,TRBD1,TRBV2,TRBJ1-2,CASTLRQGASYGYTF,TGTGCCAGCACCCTGAGACAGGGGGCGTCCTATGGCTACACCTTC
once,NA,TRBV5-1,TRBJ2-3,CASSLGGGSRSDTQYF,TGCGCCAGCAGCTTGGGGGGAGGCTCGAGATCGGATACGCAGTATTTT
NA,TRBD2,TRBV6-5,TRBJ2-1,CASSYGTTGQFF,TGTGCCAGCAGTTACGGGACTACAGGGCAGTTCTTC
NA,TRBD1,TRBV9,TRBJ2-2,CASSGTGEVAGELFF,TGTGCCAGCAGCGGGACAGGGGAGGTAGCCGGGGAGCTGTTTTTT
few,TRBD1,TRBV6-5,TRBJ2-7,CASSYSWTGRSYEQYF,TGTGCCAGCAGTTACTCTTGGACAGGGAGGTCTTACGAGCAGTACTTC
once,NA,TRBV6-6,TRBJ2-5,CASKQGRETQYF,TGTGCCAGCAAGCAGGGGAGAGAGACCCAGTACTTC
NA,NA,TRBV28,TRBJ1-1,CASSVSTEAFF,TGTGCCAGCAGTGTCAGCACTGAAGCTTTCTTT
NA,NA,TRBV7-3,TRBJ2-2,CASSLTGTFNTGELFF,TGTGCCAGCAGCTTAACCGGGACTTTTAACACCGGGGAGCTGTTTTTT
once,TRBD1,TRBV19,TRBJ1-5,CASSILLDRVTNQPQHF,TGTGCCAGTAGTATCCTACTCGACAGGGTAACCAATCAGCCCCAGCATTTT
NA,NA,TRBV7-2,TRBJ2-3,CASSLGAHIVTDTQYF,TGTGCCAGCAGCTTAGGGGCCCATATCGTCACAGATACGCAGTATTTT
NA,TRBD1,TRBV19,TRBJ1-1,CASSMGDRGSTEAFF,TGTGCCAGTAGCATGGGAGACAGGGGGAGCACTGAAGCTTTCTTT
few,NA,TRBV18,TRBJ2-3,CASSPQRAGVTDTQYF,TGTGCCAGCTCACCACAGAGGGCTGGGGTCACAGATACGCAGTATTTT
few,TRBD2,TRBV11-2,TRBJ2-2,CASSLDPWEGLTGELFF,TGTGCCAGCAGCTTAGATCCGTGGGAGGGCCTCACCGGGGAGCTGTTTTTT
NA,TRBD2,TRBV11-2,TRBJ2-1,CASSATSGVYNEQFF,TGTGCCAGCAGCGCGACTAGCGGGGTTTACAATGAGCAGTTCTTC
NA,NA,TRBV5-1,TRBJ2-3,CASSLASVAGSDTQYF,TGCGCCAGCAGCTTGGCATCTGTAGCTGGCTCAGATACGCAGTATTTT
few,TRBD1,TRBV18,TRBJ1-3,CASSPSGTGSGNTIYF,TGTGCCAGCTCACCGTCCGGGACAGGCTCTGGAAACACCATATATTTT
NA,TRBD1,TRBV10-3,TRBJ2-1,CAIKGQGGDEQFF,TGTGCCATCAAGGGACAGGGCGGCGATGAGCAGTTCTTC
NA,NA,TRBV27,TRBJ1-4,CASSLGTPEKLFF,TGTGCCAGCAGTTTGGGGACACCGGAAAAACTGTTTTTT
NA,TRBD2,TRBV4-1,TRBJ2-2,CASSQVPSGFTGELFF,TGCGCCAGCAGCCAAGTTCCTAGCGGGTTTACCGGGGAGCTGTTTTTT
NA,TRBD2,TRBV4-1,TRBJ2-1,CASKTPGTTNNEQFF,TGCGCCAGCAAGACCCCCGGGACTACGAACAATGAGCAGTTCTTC